This T cell receptor beta chain was identified during a study of a mutant IDH1 vaccine in newly diagnosed glioma. Study at large: Either 4-6 weeks after radiotherapy alone or alongside temozolomide, vaccination was begun. Sex distribution of treated patients was roughly 60% male and approximately 38% female; mean age was 40.4 years. Findings and limits, study-wide: It was 93.3% of patients that developed vaccine-induced immune responses.

By share of the sample, this clone is medium-sized. Its specificity is not known. Sample time point: week 23, last vaccination. A 20-mer mutant IDH1 peptide at 300 ug was injected subcutaneously with topical imiquimod. Diagnosis in the donors showed new WHO grade 3 or 4 astrocytomas that were IDH1-mutant and ATRX-lost. Some clones are missing from TCRdb's copy, which holds only in-frame ones; the method was immunoSEQ multiplex PCR. The table records approximately 60,000 clones, roughly 81% of them present only once. The CDR3 length is 14 residues. Trimming removed 2 bases at V and 3 bases at J, with 13 bases between. Germline V gene lookup returns CDR1 SQVTM and CDR2 ANQGSEA.

The clonotype comes from a woman aged 40 to 49 with glioma. Some clones in this sample may be carry-over from other donors' samples. This sequence joins TRBV29-1 and TRBJ1-1; a possible D gene is TRBD1 (6 bases). The material sequenced was PBMCs, taken from a glioma patient whose treatment included an IDH1 peptide vaccine. CDR3 residues: CSVEYRTDYTEAFF. The CDR3 nucleotides are TGCAGCGTTGAATACAGGACAGATTACACTGAAGCTTTCTTT.